Listed here are 26 T cell receptor beta chains from one sample, sequenced in a study of T-cell reconstitution after alpha-beta-depleted transplantation in children. Using unique molecular identifiers, the investigators prepared the TCRbeta library. TCRdb re-analysed the PCR reads in MiXCR, keeping a single row per CDR3 protein. Of 800,000 to 1,000,000 distinct CDR3 sequences listed, about 29% are singletons. The material was PBMCs, mostly from graft donor cells, obtained 360 days after TCRalphabeta/CD19-depleted stem cell transplant. The source of these receptors is a boy younger than two who had a stem cell transplant for SCID, so the T cells may come from the graft donor.

The V gene is TRBV5-1, the J gene TRBJ2-2, with TRBD2 matching over 8 bases. Unmatched junction bases numbered 9, after V lost 2 bases and J lost 0 bases. The CDR3 covers 18 residues. CDR1 and CDR2 (germline): SGHRS, YFSETQ. The CDR3 protein is CASSFGKTGGPNTGELFF. The CDR3 nucleotides read TGCGCCAGCAGCTTTGGTAAAACGGGGGGGCCGAACACCGGGGAGCTGTTTTTT.

This clonotype was counted a few times. The J gene is TRBJ2-1, the V gene TRBV20-1, with D maybe TRBD2 (7 bases). The germline V gene has CDR1 DFQATT and CDR2 SNEGSKA (reference sequence). The CDR3 contains 14 residues. The V end lost 6 bases, the J end lost 2 bases, and 14 bases lay between the germline ends. Here the CDR3 reads CSAGGGKAYNEQFF. CDR3 coding DNA: TGCAGTGCGGGAGGGGGTAAGGCCTACAATGAGCAGTTCTTC.

The chain carries TRBV9 and TRBJ2-3; D gene unclear. CDR1 SGDLS and CDR2 YYNGEE come from the germline V gene. Between the trimmed V and J ends, which lost 0 bases and 4 bases, there was a span of 6 bases. The CDR3 totals 13 residues. The CDR3 DNA follows: TGTGCCAGCAGCGTAGATTTTGCAGATACGCAGTATTTT. It translates to CASSVDFADTQYF.

The V and J genes are TRBV15 and TRBJ2-5; D gene uncertain. V was clipped by 8 bases and J by 0 bases, with 13 bases between them. The CDR3 has 14 amino acids. Looked up from germline, CDR1 is LNHNV and CDR2 is YYDKDF (reference sequence). The CDR3 DNA reads TGTGCCACCGGGGAACGGGTATACCAAGAGACCCAGTACTTC. Protein product: CATGERVYQETQYF.

DNA for the CDR3: TGCAGTGCTAGAGAAGGGGGAGGGTGGAACACTGAAGCTTTCTTT. Protein: CSAREGGGWNTEAFF. J is TRBJ1-1 and V is TRBV20-1; tentatively, D is TRBD1 (6 bases). V was trimmed by 0 bases and J by 1 base, leaving 12 bases between them. CDR1 and CDR2 (germline): DFQATT, SNEGSKA (reference sequence). The length of the CDR3 is 15 residues.

J is TRBJ2-7 and V is TRBV5-5; 9 bases match TRBD1. The germline V gene has CDR1 SGHKS and CDR2 YYEKEE (reference sequence). The CDR3 has 17 amino acids. Germline trimming cut 3 bases from V and 6 bases from J; bases unmatched to any gene: 16. The CDR3 bases are TGTGCCAGCAGCTCCGGGGGTAATACAGGGGGCCGCTTCGAGCAGTACTTC. As protein: CASSSGGNTGGRFEQYF. The entire variable domain, with the rest obtained from reference TRBV5-5 and TRBJ2-7, is as follows: DAGVTQSPTHLIKTRGQQVTLRCSPISGHKSVSWYQQVLGQGPQFIFQYYEKEERGRGNFPDRFSARQFPNYSSELNVNALLLGDSALYLCASSSGGNTGGRFEQYFGPGTRLTVT.

The V and J genes are TRBV11-1 and TRBJ1-1, with 7 bases lining up with TRBD1. Per the germline V gene, CDR1 is SGHAT and CDR2 is FQDESV (reference sequence). V lost 3 bases to trimming and J lost 1 base; unmatched junction nucleotides: 11. There are 17 residues in the CDR3. The CDR3 loop reads CASSFPGRQGTNTEAFF. CDR3 bases: TGTGCCAGCAGCTTCCCTGGGAGACAGGGAACGAACACTGAAGCTTTCTTT.

This clonotype was seen at least ten times. V gene TRBV6-1 combines with J gene TRBJ2-1; D gene unclear. Trimming shortened V by 1 base and J by 0 bases, and 7 bases separated the two germline ends. The CDR3 spans 15 residues. Germline CDR1 MNHNS, CDR2 SASEGT. CDR3 DNA: TGTGCCAGCAGTGAAGGTATGAGCTCCTACAATGAGCAGTTCTTC. It is translated as CASSEGMSSYNEQFF.

This clonotype has just a few counts. V usage is TRBV5-6 and J usage is TRBJ2-3; D possibly corresponds to TRBD2 (6 bases). The CDR3 length is 14 residues. The germline V gene has CDR1 SGHDT and CDR2 YYEEEE. V was cut by 5 bases and J by 3 bases, with 13 bases left in between. The DNA for the CDR3 is TGTGCCAGCAGGAACGGGACTGCGACAGATACGCAGTATTTT. Translation: CASRNGTATDTQYF.

The V gene is TRBV2, the J gene TRBJ1-5; 9 bases map to TRBD1. CDR1 and CDR2 from the germline V gene are SNHLY and FYNNEI. This CDR3 is built from 15 residues. V lost 6 bases and J lost 3; bases outside the gene matches: 6. Written as DNA, the CDR3 is TGTGCCAGCAGGGACACAGGGGGCCCCAATCAGCCCCAGCATTTT. This encodes CASRDTGGPNQPQHF.

The rearrangement uses TRBV6-2 or TRBV6-3 and TRBJ2-1; a weak D match, TRBD2 (5 bases). V was cut by 0 bases and J by 8 bases, with 14 bases left in between. The CDR3 loop spans 15 amino acids. Germline lookup yields CDR1 MNHEY and CDR2 SVGEGT. This CDR3 reads CASSYSFLGRHEQFF. The CDR3, as DNA: TGTGCCAGCAGTTACTCGTTTTTGGGGAGACATGAGCAGTTCTTC.

V gene TRBV7-3 combines with J gene TRBJ2-7, with D unresolved. V lost 3 bases, J lost 4 bases, and 10 bases lay in between. Germline CDR1 is SGHTA and CDR2 is FQGTGA. This CDR3 contains 13 residues. The CDR3 reads CASSLEFGYEQYF. The CDR3 DNA sequence: TGTGCCAGCAGCTTGGAATTCGGTTACGAGCAGTACTTC.

The gene calls are TRBV6-1 and TRBJ2-3; D not certain. Trimming shortened V by 6 bases and J by 4 bases, and 11 bases separated the two germline ends. Germline-derived CDR1 and CDR2 are MNHNS and SASEGT. This CDR3 is built from 13 residues. The DNA of the CDR3 is TGTGCCAGCAGCCAACGTATTTCAGATACGCAGTATTTT. It codes for CASSQRISDTQYF.

The chain employs TRBV12-3 or TRBV12-4 and TRBJ1-2, with D maybe TRBD1 (6 bases). The CDR3 consists of 14 residues. The germline V and J ends were trimmed by 8 bases and 5 bases, with 18 bases remaining between them. CDR3 sequence reads: CASQRDTFLYGYTF. CDR3 coding DNA: TGTGCCAGCCAGAGGGACACTTTCTTATATGGCTACACCTTC.

The chain has TRBV6-5 and TRBJ2-5; D not resolved. CDR1 is MNHEY and CDR2 is SVGAGI in the germline V gene. V shed 0 bases and J shed 2 bases, with 10 bases lying between them. The CDR3 is made up of 15 amino acids. The CDR3 coding sequence is TGTGCCAGCAGTTACTCCATGTCGTATCAAGAGACCCAGTACTTC. This gives the protein CASSYSMSYQETQYF.

CDR3 region: CASSFPLGLNTGELFF. The CDR3 coding sequence is TGTGCCAGCAGCTTCCCTCTCGGATTGAACACCGGGGAGCTGTTTTTT. V and J are TRBV7-3 and TRBJ2-2; D is unclear. Germline V gives CDR1 SGHTA, CDR2 FQGTGA. The length of the CDR3 is 16 residues. Trimming removed 3 bases from V and 1 base from J, with 12 bases in between.

The DNA of the CDR3 is TGTGCCAGCAGCCGAACCGGGACCGGTCAAAATGAGCAGTTCTTC. As protein: CASSRTGTGQNEQFF. J is TRBJ2-1 and V is TRBV7-3, with D possibly being TRBD1 or TRBD2 (5 bases each). This CDR3 has 15 amino acids. V was shortened by 5 bases and J by 7 bases, with 18 bases between the two germline ends. Germline values: CDR1 SGHTA, CDR2 FQGTGA.

This chain uses TRBV9 with TRBJ2-2; D is possibly TRBD1 (5 bases). V was trimmed by 4 bases and J by 1 base, leaving 8 bases between them. The CDR3 loop spans 14 amino acids. Germline CDR1 SGDLS, CDR2 YYNGEE. CDR3 residues: CASSRQLNTGELFF. CDR3 coding DNA: TGTGCCAGCAGCAGACAGCTGAACACCGGGGAGCTGTTTTTT.

This clonotype was recorded at least ten times. The chain has TRBV27 and TRBJ2-2; D may be TRBD2 (6 bases). CDR1 and CDR2 from the germline V gene are MNHEY and SMNVEV (reference sequence). The CDR3 is 18 residues long. Trimming left V 2 bases short and J 7 bases short, with 23 bases between. CDR3 loop: CASSLGGWVEAGYGELFF. DNA for the CDR3: TGTGCCAGCAGTTTAGGAGGTTGGGTAGAGGCGGGATACGGGGAGCTGTTTTTT.

This clonotype came up a few times. The chain joins TRBV7-2 to TRBJ2-3; no clear D gene. The ends were cut back, 0 bases at V and 1 base at J, with 8 bases in the middle. CDR1 is SGHTA and CDR2 is FQGNSA in the germline V gene. The CDR3 is 15 residues long. The CDR3: CASSLASLGTDTQYF. CDR3 bases: TGTGCCAGCAGCTTAGCGTCCCTAGGCACAGATACGCAGTATTTT.

This clonotype was seen more than once but under ten times. The chain employs TRBV12-3 or TRBV12-4 and TRBJ1-5; D is ambiguous. V dropped 7 bases and J dropped 2 bases, with 12 bases sitting between them. The CDR3 is made up of 14 amino acids. In DNA form, the CDR3 reads TGTGCCAGCACCCCGGGGTGGGGCAATCAGCCCCAGCATTTT. This translates into CASTPGWGNQPQHF.

The J gene is TRBJ2-6, the V gene TRBV9; weak D call: TRBD1 (5 bases). The CDR3 extends over 16 amino acids. Germline V gives CDR1 SGDLS, CDR2 YYNGEE. The ends were cut back, 2 bases at V and 0 bases at J, with 9 bases in the middle. The CDR3 DNA reads as TGTGCCAGCAGCGTCGACAGTTTCTCTGGGGCCAACGTCCTGACTTTC. This encodes CASSVDSFSGANVLTF.

The rearrangement links TRBV12-5 to TRBJ1-5, with 7 bases lining up with TRBD1. With V trimmed by 7 bases and J by 7 bases, 13 bases remained unmatched. From germline, CDR1 is LGHNT and CDR2 FRNRAP. The CDR3 covers 15 residues. CDR3 in amino acids: CASAKTGVLEQPQHF. Here the CDR3 DNA reads TGTGCTAGTGCTAAAACAGGGGTGTTAGAACAGCCCCAGCATTTT.

This clonotype was recorded at least ten times. V gene TRBV11-2 combines with J gene TRBJ2-7; D might be TRBD1 (5 bases). Trimming left V 3 bases short and J 5 bases short, with 8 bases between. The CDR3 is made up of 12 amino acids. Germline CDR1 SGHAT, CDR2 FQNNGV. The CDR3 region has the DNA TGTGCCAGCAGCTTGAAGGGGAACGAGCAGTACTTC. It specifies CASSLKGNEQYF.

The DNA of the CDR3 is TGTGCCAGCAGTTACTACCCGGGACGGCCAAAAGAGACCCAGTACTTC. It is translated as CASSYYPGRPKETQYF. The chain links TRBV6-5 to TRBJ2-5; D tentatively fits TRBD1 or TRBD2 (5 bases each). The CDR3 spans 16 residues. Trimming removed 1 base at V and 3 bases at J, with 15 bases between. Germline CDR1 and CDR2: MNHEY and SVGAGI.

J is TRBJ2-5 and V is TRBV6-2 or TRBV6-3, with D possibly being TRBD2 (6 bases). CDR3 size: 15 residues. V was cut by 0 bases and J by 10 bases, with 18 bases left in between. Germline assignment: CDR1 MNHEY and CDR2 SVGEGT. CDR3 loop: CASSYSYGALGGQYF. The CDR3 DNA reads as TGTGCCAGCAGTTACTCCTACGGTGCGCTGGGGGGCCAGTACTTC.